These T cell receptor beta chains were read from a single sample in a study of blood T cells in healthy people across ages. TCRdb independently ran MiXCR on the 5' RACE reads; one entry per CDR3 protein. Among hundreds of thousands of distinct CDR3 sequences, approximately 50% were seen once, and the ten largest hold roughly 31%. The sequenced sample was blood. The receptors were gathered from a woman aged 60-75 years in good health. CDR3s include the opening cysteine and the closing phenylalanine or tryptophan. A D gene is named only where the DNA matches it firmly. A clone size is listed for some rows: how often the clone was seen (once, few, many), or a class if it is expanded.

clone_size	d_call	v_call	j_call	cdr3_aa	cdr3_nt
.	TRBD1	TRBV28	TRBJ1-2	CASTEDRAIYGYTF	TGTGCCAGCACCGAGGACAGGGCAATCTATGGCTACACCTTC
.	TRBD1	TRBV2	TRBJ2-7	CASRRGTGGIYEQYF	TGTGCCAGCAGAAGGGGGACAGGGGGAATCTACGAGCAGTACTTC
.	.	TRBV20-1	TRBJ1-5	CSASLWGSDQPQHF	TGCAGTGCTAGTTTGTGGGGCAGCGATCAGCCCCAGCATTTT
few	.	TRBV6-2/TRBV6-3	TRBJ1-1	CASSHTYSTEAFF	TGTGCCAGCAGCCACACATACTCCACTGAAGCTTTCTTT
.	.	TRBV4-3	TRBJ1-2	CASSQRVDYGYTF	TGCGCCAGCAGCCAAAGGGTGGACTATGGCTACACCTTC
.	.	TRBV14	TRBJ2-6	CASSPKGRFSGANVLTF	TGTGCCAGCAGCCCCAAGGGGCGTTTCTCTGGGGCCAACGTCCTGACTTTC
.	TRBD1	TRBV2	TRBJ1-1	CASSLGTGGVAWTEAFF	TGTGCCAGCAGTTTAGGGACAGGGGGCGTTGCATGGACTGAAGCTTTCTTT
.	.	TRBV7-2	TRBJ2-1	CASSPGPLTYNEQFF	TGTGCCAGCAGCCCCGGACCCCTCACCTACAATGAGCAGTTCTTC
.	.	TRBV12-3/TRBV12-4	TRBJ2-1	CASSLRGIDEQFF	TGTGCCAGCAGTTTACGCGGGATCGATGAGCAGTTCTTC
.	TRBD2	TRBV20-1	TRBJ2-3	CSASPSGSITDTQYF	TGCAGTGCTAGTCCCAGCGGGAGCATCACAGATACGCAGTATTTT
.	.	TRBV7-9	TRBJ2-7	CASSLAQGGHSYEQYF	TGTGCCAGCAGCTTAGCGCAAGGGGGGCACTCCTACGAGCAGTACTTC
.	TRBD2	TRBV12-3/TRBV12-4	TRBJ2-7	CASSLTRLAGAQYF	TGTGCCAGCAGTTTGACCCGACTAGCGGGAGCCCAGTACTTC
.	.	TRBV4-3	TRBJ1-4	CASSQDTGTQKKLFF	TGCGCCAGCAGCCAAGATACCGGGACACAGAAAAAACTGTTTTTT
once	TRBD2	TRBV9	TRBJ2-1	CASSPSRTSGHNEQFF	TGTGCCAGCAGCCCTAGCCGGACTAGCGGGCACAATGAGCAGTTCTTC
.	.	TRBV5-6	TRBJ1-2	CASSPSGGNYGYTF	TGTGCCAGCAGCCCCTCCGGGGGCAACTATGGCTACACCTTC
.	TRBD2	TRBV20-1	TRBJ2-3	CSNRPGGAGDTQYF	TGCAGCAACCGACCCGGGGGGGCCGGAGATACGCAGTATTTT
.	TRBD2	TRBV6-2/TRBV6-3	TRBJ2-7	CASSGLAEGVDEQYF	TGTGCCAGCAGTGGACTAGCGGAAGGGGTGGACGAGCAGTACTTC
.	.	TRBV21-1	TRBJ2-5	CASSKALAGVETQYF	TGTGCCAGCAGCAAAGCGCTCGCGGGAGTAGAGACCCAGTACTTC
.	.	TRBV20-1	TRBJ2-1	CSASPGEVYNEQFF	TGCAGTGCTAGTCCCGGGGAAGTCTACAATGAGCAGTTCTTC
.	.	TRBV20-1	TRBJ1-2	CSARKGVNYGYTF	TGCAGTGCTAGAAAGGGGGTTAACTATGGCTACACCTTC
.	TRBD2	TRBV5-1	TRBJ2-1	CASAPGLAAYNEQFF	TGCGCCAGCGCTCCGGGACTAGCGGCCTACAATGAGCAGTTCTTC
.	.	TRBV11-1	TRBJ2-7	CASSSQGIYEQYF	TGTGCCAGCAGCTCCCAGGGGATCTACGAGCAGTACTTC
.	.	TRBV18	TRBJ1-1	CASSPLAAREAFF	TGTGCCAGCTCACCCCTCGCGGCTCGGGAAGCTTTCTTT
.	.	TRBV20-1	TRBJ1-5	CSARGKGVVQPQHF	TGCAGTGCTAGAGGCAAGGGGGTGGTTCAGCCCCAGCATTTT
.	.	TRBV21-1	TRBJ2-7	CASSKGQMSSYEQYF	TGTGCCAGCAGCAAAGGACAGATGAGCTCCTACGAGCAGTACTTC
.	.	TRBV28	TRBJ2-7	CASSFAPQAYNEQYF	TGTGCCAGCAGCTTCGCCCCCCAGGCTTACAATGAGCAGTACTTC
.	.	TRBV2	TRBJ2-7	CASSEEAGMYEQYF	TGTGCCAGCAGTGAGGAGGCAGGAATGTACGAGCAGTACTTC
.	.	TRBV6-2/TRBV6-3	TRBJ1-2	CASSQVGAYGYTF	TGTGCCAGCAGCCAGGTGGGCGCCTATGGCTACACCTTC
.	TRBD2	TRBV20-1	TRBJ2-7	CSPLEGTSFEQYF	TGCAGCCCTCTAGAAGGGACTAGTTTCGAGCAGTACTTC
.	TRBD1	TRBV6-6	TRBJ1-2	CASSGTGGNYDYTF	TGTGCCAGCAGTGGGACAGGGGGGAACTATGACTACACCTTC
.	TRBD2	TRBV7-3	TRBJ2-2	CASTLQGAGEGGELFF	TGTGCCAGCACACTTCAAGGAGCGGGAGAGGGCGGGGAGCTGTTTTTT
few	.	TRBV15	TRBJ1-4	CATSRADGEKLFF	TGTGCCACCAGCAGAGCGGATGGGGAAAAACTGTTTTTT
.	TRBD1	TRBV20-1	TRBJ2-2	CSAIRDSSLTGELFF	TGCAGTGCCATTCGGGACAGCTCACTTACCGGGGAGCTGTTTTTT
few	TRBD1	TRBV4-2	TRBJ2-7	CASSQPPTTGAYEQYF	TGTGCCAGCAGCCAACCTCCGACGACAGGGGCCTACGAGCAGTACTTC
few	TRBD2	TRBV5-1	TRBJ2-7	CASSPSSGRNYEQYF	TGCGCCAGCAGCCCCTCAAGCGGGAGAAACTACGAGCAGTACTTC
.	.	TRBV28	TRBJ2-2	CASTLLRASGELFF	TGTGCCAGCACTCTCCTGAGGGCATCCGGGGAGCTGTTTTTT
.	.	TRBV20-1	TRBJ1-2	CSSPSNYGHTF	TGCAGTTCCCCGTCAAACTATGGCCACACCTTC
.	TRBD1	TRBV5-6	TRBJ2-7	CASSLGGGRYNEQYF	TGTGCCAGCAGCTTGGGAGGGGGCCGTTACAATGAGCAGTACTTC
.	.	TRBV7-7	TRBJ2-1	CASSAAAAAYNEQFF	TGTGCCAGCAGCGCGGCAGCGGCTGCGTACAATGAGCAGTTCTTC
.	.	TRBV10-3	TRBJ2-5	CAISDIVTQYF	TGTGCCATCAGTGATATTGTGACCCAGTACTTC
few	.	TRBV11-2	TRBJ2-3	CASRVLRGRTDTQYF	TGTGCCAGCAGAGTCCTGAGGGGACGCACAGATACGCAGTATTTT
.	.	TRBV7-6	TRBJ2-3	CASSLEVPSSSTDTQYF	TGTGCCAGCAGCTTAGAGGTCCCTAGCAGTAGCACAGATACGCAGTATTTT
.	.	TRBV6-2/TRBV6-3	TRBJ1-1	CASSNGGTEAFF	TGTGCCAGCAGTAACGGGGGGACTGAAGCTTTCTTT
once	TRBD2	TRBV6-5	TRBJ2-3	CASSYSAGGGSGETDTQYF	TGTGCCAGCAGTTACTCGGCCGGGGGGGGAAGCGGGGAAACAGATACGCAGTATTTT
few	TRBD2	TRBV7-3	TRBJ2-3	CASSLTGRAGGPGDTQYF	TGTGCCAGCAGCTTAACGGGACGAGCGGGAGGGCCAGGAGATACGCAGTATTTT
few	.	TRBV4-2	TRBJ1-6	CASSRGRGAANSPLHF	TGTGCCAGCAGCCGGGGGCGAGGGGCGGCGAATTCACCCCTCCACTTT
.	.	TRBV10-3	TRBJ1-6	CAISVVESNSPLHF	TGTGCCATCAGTGTCGTGGAGTCGAACTCACCCCTCCACTTT
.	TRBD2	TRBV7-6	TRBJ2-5	CASSETSGRTFEKYF	TGTGCCAGCAGCGAGACTAGCGGGAGGACCTTTGAGAAGTACTTC
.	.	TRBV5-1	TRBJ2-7	CASSLAQATYEQYF	TGCGCCAGCAGCTTGGCCCAGGCGACCTACGAGCAGTACTTC
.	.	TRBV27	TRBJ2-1	CASSLSLSNNEQFF	TGTGCCAGCAGTTTATCTCTCTCCAACAATGAGCAGTTCTTC
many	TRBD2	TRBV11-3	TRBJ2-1	CASSSGTSGSFVGKQFF	TGTGCCAGCAGCTCCGGGACTAGCGGGAGTTTTGTCGGTAAGCAGTTCTTC
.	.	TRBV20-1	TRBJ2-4	CSAPSGRLAKNIQYF	TGCAGTGCTCCCTCAGGGCGACTAGCCAAAAACATTCAGTACTTC
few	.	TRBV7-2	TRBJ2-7	CASSPQNGPYEQYF	TGTGCCAGCAGCCCCCAGAACGGACCTTACGAGCAGTACTTC
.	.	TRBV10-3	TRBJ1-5	CATKGDSNQPQHF	TGTGCCACCAAAGGGGATAGCAATCAGCCCCAGCATTTT
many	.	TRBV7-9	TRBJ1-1	CASSDLGRVNTEAFF	TGTGCCAGCAGCGACCTAGGCAGGGTGAACACTGAAGCTTTCTTT
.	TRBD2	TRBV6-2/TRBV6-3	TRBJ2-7	CASRRLADYEQYF	TGTGCCAGCAGGCGACTAGCGGACTACGAGCAGTACTTC
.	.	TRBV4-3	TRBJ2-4	CASSQAVGDKNIQYF	TGCGCCAGCAGCCAAGCGGTCGGGGACAAAAACATTCAGTACTTC
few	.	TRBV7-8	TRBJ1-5	CASSAGGDQPQHF	TGTGCCAGCAGCGCGGGGGGAGATCAGCCCCAGCATTTT
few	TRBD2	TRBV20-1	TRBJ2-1	CSGTSGSKAQFF	TGCAGTGGGACTAGCGGGAGTAAGGCACAGTTCTTC